This T cell receptor (beta chain) was observed in a study of T cell changes during pregnancy in multiple sclerosis. Assay used: immunoSEQ multiplex PCR; TCRdb lists only in-frame clones, some missing. The sample shows about 67,000 clones, 90% to 95% of them seen only once. Germline V gene sequence: CDR1 SGHDT, CDR2 YYEEEE. Deletions cut 2 bases from V and 2 bases from J, with 10 bases between. CDR3 length: 14 amino acids. This chain links TRBV5-6 with TRBJ1-2; D may be TRBD1 (6 bases). The sample consisted of peripheral blood, taken in the first trimester of pregnancy. The clonotype originates from a female donor in good health, enrolled as a control in a pregnancy study. CDR3 coding DNA: TGTGCCAGCAGCTTTGGGGGCGGGAACTATGGCTACACCTTC. Translated: CASSFGGGNYGYTF.